The source of this T cell receptor (beta chain) is a study of blood T cell repertoires in COVID-19. Study details: Both acute and convalescent COVID-19 samples were obtained from the United States, Italy and Spain.

Trimming took 1 base from V and 9 from J; bases not matched to a gene: 6. The CDR3 loop spans 16 amino acids. CDR1 is LGHDT, CDR2 YNNKEL, per germline (reference sequence). Study processing details: Estimation of nucleated cell counts relied on the amplification of reference gene primers. Sequencing was performed with immunoSEQ multiplex PCR; in TCRdb, only in-frame clones are kept and a portion is missing. V, J and clone size are taken as reported in that table, and D and trimming were inferred from the DNA itself. The repertoire consists of some 150,000 clones, with more than 75% occurring once and the leading ten covering roughly 4.9%.

This chain joins TRBV3-1 (or the pseudogene TRBV3-2) and TRBJ1-6; 10 positions match TRBD1. This receptor was obtained from a human donor in a cohort sampled during active COVID-19. The sequenced sample consisted of peripheral blood. The CDR3 nucleotides are TGTGCCAGCAGCCAAGGAGGGACAGGGGTGTCTTCACCCCTCCACTTT. Its translation: CASSQGGTGVSSPLHF.